These 7 T cell receptor beta chains share one sample of origin, sequenced in a study of CXCR3-negative and CXCR3-positive naive CD8 T cells. Broader study findings: Hydrophobicity of TRB CDR3s was greater in CXCR3-positive naive cells than in CXCR3-negative naive cells.

TRB cDNA libraries were made by UMI-labeled 5' RACE. TCRdb re-called the 5' RACE reads and gives one entry per CDR3 protein, without DNA. The table for this sample gives over 95,000 distinct CDR3 sequences. Their antigens are not known. The source material was naive CXCR3+ CD8+ T cells from blood. Regarding subset: CD45RO-CCR7+CD27+CD95- naive CD8+ T cells expressing CXCR3 (TNR3+). These receptor sequences come from a human donor in good health. Some clones in this sample may be carry-over from other donors' samples.

J is TRBJ2-1 and V is TRBV4-1; TCRdb's D call, TRBD2, is unchecked because there is no DNA. CDR3 length: 13 amino acids. Germline CDR1 MGHRA, CDR2 YSYEKL. CDR3: CASSQESGRVQFF.

The V call is TRBV10-2, the J call TRBJ2-7; the TCRdb D gene call, TRBD1, has no DNA to confirm it. The CDR3 has 14 residues. In germline, CDR1 is WSHSY, CDR2 SAAADI. CDR3 residues: CASSESQRSREQYF.

The rearrangement uses TRBV24-1 and TRBJ2-1; TCRdb's assignment of TRBD2 cannot be checked, as there is no DNA. CDR1 and CDR2 (germline): KGHDR, SFDVKD. This CDR3 comprises 14 residues. CDR3 in amino acids: CATSQLAGSNEQFF.

This chain joins TRBV3-1 and TRBJ2-7; TCRdb's assignment of TRBD2 cannot be checked, as there is no DNA. Germline CDR1 LGHDT, CDR2 YNNKEL (reference sequence). The CDR3 extends over 17 amino acids. CDR3 residues: CASSDTGTSGRFQEQYF.

The V call is TRBV28, the J call TRBJ1-1; TCRdb outputs TRBD1, but without DNA this stays unchecked. Germline values: CDR1 MDHEN, CDR2 SYDVKM. This CDR3 comprises 16 residues. The CDR3 protein is CASSRPYGGMNTEAFF.

This chain connects TRBV7-9 to TRBJ1-2. This CDR3 comprises 12 residues. Germline CDR1 is SEHNR and CDR2 is FQNEAQ (reference sequence). The CDR3 sequence: CASSPDLDGYTF.

The rearrangement uses TRBV20-1 and TRBJ1-1; TCRdb gives TRBD1 as the D gene, but with no DNA this cannot be confirmed. CDR1 is DFQATT and CDR2 is SNEGSKA in the germline V gene (reference sequence). The CDR3 runs to 14 residues. The CDR3: CSAPYGQGHTEAFF.